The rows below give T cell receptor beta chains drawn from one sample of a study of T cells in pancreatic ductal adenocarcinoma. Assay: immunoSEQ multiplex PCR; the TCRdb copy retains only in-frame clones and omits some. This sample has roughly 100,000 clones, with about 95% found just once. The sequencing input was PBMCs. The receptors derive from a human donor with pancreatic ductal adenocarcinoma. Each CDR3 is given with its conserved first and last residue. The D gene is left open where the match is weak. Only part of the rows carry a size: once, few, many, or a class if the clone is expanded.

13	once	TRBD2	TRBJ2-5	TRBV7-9	TGTGCCAGCAGCTCCGGGACTAGGGAGACCCAGTACTTC	CASSSGTRETQYF
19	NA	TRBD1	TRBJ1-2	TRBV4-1	TGCGCCAGCAGCCAAGATTTGCAGACCGGGACAGGGGCTAACTATGGCTACACCTTC	CASSQDLQTGTGANYGYTF
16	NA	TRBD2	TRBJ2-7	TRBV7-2	TGTGCCAGCAGCCAATTGGGACTAGCGGGAGGAGGCGAGCAGTACTTC	CASSQLGLAGGGEQYF
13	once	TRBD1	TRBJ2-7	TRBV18	TGTGCCAGCTCACCGGGGGACAGGGACGAGCAGTACTTC	CASSPGDRDEQYF
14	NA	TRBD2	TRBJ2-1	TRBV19	TGTGCCAGTAGCGACACTAGCGAGGGCAATGAGCAGTTCTTC	CASSDTSEGNEQFF
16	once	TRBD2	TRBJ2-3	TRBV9	TGTGCCAGCAGCAAGTTAGCGGGAGTTGCGGGAGATACGCAGTATTTT	CASSKLAGVAGDTQYF
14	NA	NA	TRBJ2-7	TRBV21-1	TGTGCCAGCAGCCACAGGGGGCAAGATGGCGAGCAGTACTTC	CASSHRGQDGEQYF
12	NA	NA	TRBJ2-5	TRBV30	TGTGCCTGGAACCCAGGGTCGGAGACCCAGTACTTC	CAWNPGSETQYF
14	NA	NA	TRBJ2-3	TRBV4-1	TGCGCCAGCAGGCAGCAGGAAGGCGCAGATACGCAGTATTTT	CASRQQEGADTQYF
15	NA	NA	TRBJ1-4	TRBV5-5	TGTGCCAGCAGCCAGGTGTCCGCAACTAATGAAAAACTGTTTTTT	CASSQVSATNEKLFF
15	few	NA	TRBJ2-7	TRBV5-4	TGTGCCAGCAGCTTCTATGGGCGAAGCTCCTACGAGCAGTACTTC	CASSFYGRSSYEQYF
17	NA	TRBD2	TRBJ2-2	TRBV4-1	TGCGCCAGCAGCCAGCTACTAGCGAGATTTAACACCGGGGAGCTGTTTTTT	CASSQLLARFNTGELFF
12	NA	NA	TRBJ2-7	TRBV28	TGTGCCAGCAGTTCCACAGTCTACGAGCAGTACTTC	CASSSTVYEQYF
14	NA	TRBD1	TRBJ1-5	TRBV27	TGTGCCAGCAGTCGACAGGGAGGCAATCAGCCCCAGCATTTT	CASSRQGGNQPQHF
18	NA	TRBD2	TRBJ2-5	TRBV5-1	TGCGCCAGCAGCTTGGGTGGGGGAGCAGCGGGAGCGCAAGAGACCCAGTACTTC	CASSLGGGAAGAQETQYF
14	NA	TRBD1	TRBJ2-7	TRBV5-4	TGTGCCAGCAGCTTAGGGAGACAGGGAATCGAGCAGTACTTC	CASSLGRQGIEQYF
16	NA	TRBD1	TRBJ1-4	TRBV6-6	TGTGCCAGCAGTTCCCCCCGGACAGGGTCTAATGAAAAACTGTTTTTT	CASSSPRTGSNEKLFF
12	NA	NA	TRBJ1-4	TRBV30	TGTGCCTGGAGTCGGGTTGGCGAAAAACTGTTTTTT	CAWSRVGEKLFF
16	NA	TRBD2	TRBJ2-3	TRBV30	TGTGCCTGGAGTGTACGGGGTAGCGGGCTCACAGATACGCAGTATTTT	CAWSVRGSGLTDTQYF
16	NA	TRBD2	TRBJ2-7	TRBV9	TGTGCCAGCAGCGTGGAGGGGGCTAGCGGGAGTGACGAGCAGTACTTC	CASSVEGASGSDEQYF
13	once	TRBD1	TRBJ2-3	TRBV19	TGTGCCAGTAGTATCAGGGGGTTAGATACGCAGTATTTT	CASSIRGLDTQYF
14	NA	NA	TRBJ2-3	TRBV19	TGTGCCACCAACCGGACAGCGCTCACAGATACGCAGTATTTT	CATNRTALTDTQYF
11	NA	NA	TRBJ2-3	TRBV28	TGTGCCAGCTGGGGGGGCGATACGCAGTATTTT	CASWGGDTQYF
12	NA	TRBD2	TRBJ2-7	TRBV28	TGTGCCAGCGGGACTAACATCGGCGAGCAGTACTTC	CASGTNIGEQYF
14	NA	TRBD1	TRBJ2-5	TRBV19	TGTGCCAGTAGCCGGACAGGGGGCCAAGAGACCCAGTACTTC	CASSRTGGQETQYF
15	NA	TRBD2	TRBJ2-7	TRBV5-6	TGTGCCAGCAGCCTTCTCGGGGCGGGAGCCTACGAGCAGTACTTC	CASSLLGAGAYEQYF
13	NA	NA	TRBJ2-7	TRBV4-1	TGCGCCAGCAGCCGGGGGCAGTCCTACGAGCAGTACTTC	CASSRGQSYEQYF
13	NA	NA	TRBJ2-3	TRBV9	TGTGCCAGCAGCGTCCAGGGCACAGATACGCAGTATTTT	CASSVQGTDTQYF
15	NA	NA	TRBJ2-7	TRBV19	TGTGCCAGTAGTATCGGGCAGGGAGGCCTCTACGAGCAGTACTTC	CASSIGQGGLYEQYF
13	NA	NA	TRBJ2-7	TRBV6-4	TGTGCCATCTCCGACAGTAGTCCCTACGAGCAGTACTTC	CAISDSSPYEQYF